This TCR beta chain is from a study of T-cell memory formation after mild COVID-19. Study-level background: For the most part, TCR clusters were specific to one donor. Study-level points and caveats: Nothing confirmed that second-wave clones peaking on day 37 were specific for SARS-CoV-2. The CD4+ clones that contracted clustered mainly within CM and EM, and the CD8+ clones concentrated in EMRA.

The germline gives CDR1 SGHTA, CDR2 FQGNSA. The CDR3 has 16 residues. The V and J ends lost 4 bases and 4 bases, in that order; junction bases with no gene match: 6. Constant-segment primers served in 5'RACE that generated TCR alpha and TCR beta cDNA libraries bearing sample barcodes and UMIs. TCRdb ran MiXCR on the 5' RACE reads and lists one entry per CDR3 protein. The sample consists of a few hundred thousand distinct CDR3 sequences, roughly 21% of them appearing once. A word on this clonotype: Its antigen is currently unknown.

The sample was PBMCs or a T cell subset sorted from them (not recorded which). This TCR came from a man aged 18 to 30 who had mild COVID-19 (a few samples of this study predate the infection). Cell type and time point are not known. The chain joins TRBV7-2 to TRBJ2-2, with 10 bases matching TRBD2. This chain's CDR3 is CASSSIAGGVTGELFF. CDR3 bases: TGTGCCAGCAGCTCTATAGCGGGGGGAGTCACCGGGGAGCTGTTTTTT.